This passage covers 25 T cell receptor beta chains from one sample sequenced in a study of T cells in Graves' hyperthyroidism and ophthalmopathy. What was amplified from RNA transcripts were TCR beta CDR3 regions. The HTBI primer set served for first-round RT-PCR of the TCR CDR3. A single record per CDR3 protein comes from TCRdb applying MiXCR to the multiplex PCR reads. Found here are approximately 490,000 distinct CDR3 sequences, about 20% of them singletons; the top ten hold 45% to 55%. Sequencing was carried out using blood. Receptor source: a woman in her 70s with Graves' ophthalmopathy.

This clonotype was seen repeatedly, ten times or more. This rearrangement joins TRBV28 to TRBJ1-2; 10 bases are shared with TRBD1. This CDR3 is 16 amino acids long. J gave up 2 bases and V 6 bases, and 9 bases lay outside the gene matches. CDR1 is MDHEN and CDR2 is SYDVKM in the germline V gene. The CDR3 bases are TGTGCCAGCAGGACAGGGGGCGCCGATAGGAACTATGGCTACACCTTC. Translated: CASRTGGADRNYGYTF.

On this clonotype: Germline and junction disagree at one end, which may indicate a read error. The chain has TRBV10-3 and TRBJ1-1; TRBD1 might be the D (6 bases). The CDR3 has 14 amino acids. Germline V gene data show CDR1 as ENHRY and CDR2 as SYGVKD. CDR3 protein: CAFRLDRMNTEAFF. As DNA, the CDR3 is TGTGCCTTCAGGTTAGACAGGATGAACACTGAAGCTTTCTTT.

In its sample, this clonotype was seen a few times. The CDR3 nucleotides read TGTGCCAGCACCCAACTAGCGTTAGGCGAGCAGTACTTC. Encoded protein: CASTQLALGEQYF. The chain uses TRBV12-3 or TRBV12-4 and TRBJ2-7, with 7 bases fitting TRBD2. The CDR3 has 13 amino acids. Trimming removed 7 bases from V and 6 bases from J; junction bases left unmatched: 9.

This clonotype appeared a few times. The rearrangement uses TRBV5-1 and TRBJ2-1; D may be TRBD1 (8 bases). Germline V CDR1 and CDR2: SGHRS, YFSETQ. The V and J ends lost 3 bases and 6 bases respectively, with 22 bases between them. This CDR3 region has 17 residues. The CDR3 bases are TGCGCCAGCAGCTCTCTATACAGGGGGGGTTCGAGCAATGAGCAGTTCTTC. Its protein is CASSSLYRGGSSNEQFF. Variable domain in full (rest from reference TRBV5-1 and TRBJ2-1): KAGVTQTPRYLIKTRGQQVTLSCSPISGHRSVSWYQQTPGQGLQFLFEYFSETQRNKGNFPGRFSGRQFSNSRSEMNVSTLELGDSALYLCASSSLYRGGSSNEQFFGPGTRLTVL.

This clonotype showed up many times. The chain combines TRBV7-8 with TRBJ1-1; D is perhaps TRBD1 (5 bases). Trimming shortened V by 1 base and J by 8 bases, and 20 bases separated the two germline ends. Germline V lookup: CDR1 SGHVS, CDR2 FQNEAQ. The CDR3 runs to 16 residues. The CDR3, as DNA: TGTGCCAGCAGCTTAGGCAGACGGACACGATCTTGGGAAGCTTTCTTT. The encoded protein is CASSLGRRTRSWEAFF.

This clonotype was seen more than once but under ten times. The chain's CDR3 is CASSSFGNTGELFF. The CDR3 DNA follows: TGTGCCAGCAGTTCCTTCGGGAACACCGGGGAGCTGTTTTTT. V gene TRBV28 combines with J gene TRBJ2-2; D call uncertain. The germline V gene encodes CDR1 MDHEN and CDR2 SYDVKM. Trimming removed 4 bases at V and 1 base at J, with 7 bases between. The length of the CDR3 is 14 residues.

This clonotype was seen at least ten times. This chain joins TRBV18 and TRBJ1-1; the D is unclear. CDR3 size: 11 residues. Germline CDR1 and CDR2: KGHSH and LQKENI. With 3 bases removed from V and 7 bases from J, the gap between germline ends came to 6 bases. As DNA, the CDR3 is TGTGCCAGCTCACCTCGGAATGAAGCTTTCTTT. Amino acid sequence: CASSPRNEAFF.

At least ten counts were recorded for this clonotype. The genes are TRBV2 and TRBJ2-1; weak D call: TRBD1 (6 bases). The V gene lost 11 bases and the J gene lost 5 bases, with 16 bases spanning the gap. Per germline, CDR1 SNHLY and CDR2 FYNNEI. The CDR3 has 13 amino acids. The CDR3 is CAGGRDINNEQFF. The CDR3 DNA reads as TGTGCCGGAGGCCGGGACATTAACAATGAGCAGTTCTTC.

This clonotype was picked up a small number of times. CDR3 sequence: CASRGLAGGLYNEQFF. DNA for the CDR3: TGTGCCAGCAGGGGACTAGCGGGGGGCCTTTACAATGAGCAGTTCTTC. The genes are TRBV11-2 and TRBJ2-1, with 15 bases that match TRBD2. The V and J ends lost 6 bases and 4 bases, in that order; junction bases with no gene match: 4. CDR3 length: 16 residues. Germline V gene data show CDR1 as SGHAT and CDR2 as FQNNGV. Full variable domain (remainder filled in from reference TRBV11-2 and TRBJ2-1): EAGVAQSPRYKIIEKRQSVAFWCNPISGHATLYWYQQILGQGPKLLIQFQNNGVVDDSQLPKDRFSAERLKGVDSTLKIQPAKLEDSAVYLCASRGLAGGLYNEQFFGPGTRLTVL.

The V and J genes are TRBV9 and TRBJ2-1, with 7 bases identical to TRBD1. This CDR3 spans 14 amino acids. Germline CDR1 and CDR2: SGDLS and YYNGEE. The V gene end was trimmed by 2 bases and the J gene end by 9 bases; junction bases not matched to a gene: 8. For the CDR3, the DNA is TGTGCCAGCAGCGTTCTGTCAGGGGGTCTTGAGCAGTTCTTC. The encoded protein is CASSVLSGGLEQFF. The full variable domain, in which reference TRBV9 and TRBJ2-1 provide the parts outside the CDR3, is DSGVTQTPKHLITATGQRVTLRCSPRSGDLSVYWYQQSLDQGLQFLIQYYNGEERAKGNILERFSAQQFPDLHSELNLSSLELGDSALYFCASSVLSGGLEQFFGPGTRLTVL.

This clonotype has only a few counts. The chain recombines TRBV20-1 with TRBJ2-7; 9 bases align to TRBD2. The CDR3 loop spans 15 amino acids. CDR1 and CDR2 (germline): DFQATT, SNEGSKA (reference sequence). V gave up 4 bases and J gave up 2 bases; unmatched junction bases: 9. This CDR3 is CSAISLAGSTYEQYF. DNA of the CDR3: TGCAGTGCTATATCCCTAGCGGGGAGTACCTACGAGCAGTACTTC.

In DNA form, the CDR3 reads TGTGCCAGCAGTCCGCGGGGGGGTGAAAAACTGTTTTTT. It specifies CASSPRGGEKLFF. The chain carries TRBV27 and TRBJ1-4; D is perhaps TRBD1 (5 bases). The CDR3 totals 13 residues. Per the germline V gene, CDR1 is MNHEY and CDR2 is SMNVEV (reference sequence). Trimming took off 5 bases at V and 7 bases at J, with 11 bases between the two ends.

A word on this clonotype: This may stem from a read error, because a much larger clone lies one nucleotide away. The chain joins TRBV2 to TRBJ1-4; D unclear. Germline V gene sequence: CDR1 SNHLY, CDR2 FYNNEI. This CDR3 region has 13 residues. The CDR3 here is CTSSEPGWEKLFF. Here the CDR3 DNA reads TGTACCAGCAGTGAACCGGGTTGGGAAAAACTGTTTTTT.

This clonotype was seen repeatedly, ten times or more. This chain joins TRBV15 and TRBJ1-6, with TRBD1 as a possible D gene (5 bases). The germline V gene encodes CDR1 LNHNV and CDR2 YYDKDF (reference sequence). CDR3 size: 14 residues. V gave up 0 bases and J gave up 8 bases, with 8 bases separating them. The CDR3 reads CATSRDMGDSPLHF. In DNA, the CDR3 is TGTGCCACCAGCAGAGACATGGGGGATTCACCCCTCCACTTT.

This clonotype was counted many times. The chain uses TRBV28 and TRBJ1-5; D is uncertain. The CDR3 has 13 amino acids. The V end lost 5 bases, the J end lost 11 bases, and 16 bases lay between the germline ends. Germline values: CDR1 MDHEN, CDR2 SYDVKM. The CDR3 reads CASSQIDGRSQHF. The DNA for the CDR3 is TGTGCCAGCAGTCAAATCGACGGACGGTCCCAGCATTTT.

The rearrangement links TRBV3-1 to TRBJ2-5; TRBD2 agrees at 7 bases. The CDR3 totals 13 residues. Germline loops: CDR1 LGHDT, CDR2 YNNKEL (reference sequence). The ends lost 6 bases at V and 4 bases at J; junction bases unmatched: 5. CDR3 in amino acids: CASRMGGRETQYF. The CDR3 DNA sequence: TGTGCCAGCAGGATGGGCGGGAGAGAGACCCAGTACTTC.

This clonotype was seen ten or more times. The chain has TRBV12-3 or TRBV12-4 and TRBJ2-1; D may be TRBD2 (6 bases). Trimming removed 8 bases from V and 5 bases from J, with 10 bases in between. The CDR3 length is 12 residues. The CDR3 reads CASEGGDNEQFF. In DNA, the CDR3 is TGTGCCAGCGAAGGAGGGGACAATGAGCAGTTCTTC.

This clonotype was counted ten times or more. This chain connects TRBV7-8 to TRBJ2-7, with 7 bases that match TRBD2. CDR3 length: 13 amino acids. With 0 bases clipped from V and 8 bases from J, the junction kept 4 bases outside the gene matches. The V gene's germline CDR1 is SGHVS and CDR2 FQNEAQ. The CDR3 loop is CASSLARGEKQYF. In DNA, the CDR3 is TGTGCCAGCAGCTTAGCCCGGGGGGAAAAGCAGTACTTC.

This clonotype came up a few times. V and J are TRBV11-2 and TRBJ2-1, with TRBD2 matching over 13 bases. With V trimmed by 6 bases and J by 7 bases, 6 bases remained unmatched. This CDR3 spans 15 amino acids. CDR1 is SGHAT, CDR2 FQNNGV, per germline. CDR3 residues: CASRKLAGGPNEQFF. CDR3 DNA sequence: TGTGCCAGCAGAAAACTAGCGGGAGGGCCAAATGAGCAGTTCTTC.

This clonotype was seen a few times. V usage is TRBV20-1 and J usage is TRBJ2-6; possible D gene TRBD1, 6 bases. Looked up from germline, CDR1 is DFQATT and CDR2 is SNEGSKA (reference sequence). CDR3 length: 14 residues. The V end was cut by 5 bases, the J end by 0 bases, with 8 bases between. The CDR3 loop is CSAGDISGANVLTF. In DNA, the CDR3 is TGCAGTGCTGGGGACATCTCTGGGGCCAACGTCCTGACTTTC.

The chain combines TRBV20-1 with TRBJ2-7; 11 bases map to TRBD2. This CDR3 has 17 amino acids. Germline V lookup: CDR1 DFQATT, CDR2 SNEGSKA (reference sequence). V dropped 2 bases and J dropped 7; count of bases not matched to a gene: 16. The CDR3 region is CSARSSGLADSGEEQYF. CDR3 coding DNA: TGCAGTGCTAGATCATCGGGACTAGCGGACTCTGGCGAGGAGCAGTACTTC.

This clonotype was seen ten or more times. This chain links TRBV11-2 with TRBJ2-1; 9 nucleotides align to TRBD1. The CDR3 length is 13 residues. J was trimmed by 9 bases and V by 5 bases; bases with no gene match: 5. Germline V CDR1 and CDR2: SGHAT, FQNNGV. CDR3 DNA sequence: TGTGCCAGCAGCCTAGGGACAGGGACTGAGCAGTTCTTC. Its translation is CASSLGTGTEQFF.

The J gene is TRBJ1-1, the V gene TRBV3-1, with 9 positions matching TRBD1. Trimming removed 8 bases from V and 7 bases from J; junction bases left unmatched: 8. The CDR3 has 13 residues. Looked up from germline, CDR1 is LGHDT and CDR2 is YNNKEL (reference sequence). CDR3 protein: CASRTGQGFEAFF. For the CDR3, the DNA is TGTGCCAGCCGCACGGGACAGGGCTTTGAAGCTTTCTTT.

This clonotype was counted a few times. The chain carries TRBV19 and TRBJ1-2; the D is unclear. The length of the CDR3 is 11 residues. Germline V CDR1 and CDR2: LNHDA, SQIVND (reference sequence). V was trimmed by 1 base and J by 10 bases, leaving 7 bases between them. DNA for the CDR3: TGTGCCAGTAGTATAGGGGCAGACTACACCTTC. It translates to CASSIGADYTF.

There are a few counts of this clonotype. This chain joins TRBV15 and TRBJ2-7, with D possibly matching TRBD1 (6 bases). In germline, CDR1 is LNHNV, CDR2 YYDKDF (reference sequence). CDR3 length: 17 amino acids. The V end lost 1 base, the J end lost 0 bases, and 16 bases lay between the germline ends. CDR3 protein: CATSRVQGFGLSYEQYF. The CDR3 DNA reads TGTGCCACCAGCAGAGTACAGGGATTCGGCCTCTCCTACGAGCAGTACTTC.